This TCR beta chain is drawn from a study of cytomegalovirus exposure and HLA in healthy donors. PCR involved 60 Vbeta and 13 Jbeta primers. Measured with immunoSEQ multiplex PCR; TCRdb has only the in-frame clones, and not every one. The sample lists just over 95,000 clones, about 78% occurring once. Concerning this clone itself: Its antigen is undetermined.

Trimming removed 2 bases from V and 2 bases from J; junction bases left unmatched: 4. Looked up from germline, CDR1 is SNHLY and CDR2 is FYNNEI. The CDR3 sequence is 16 residues long. Whole-study findings and limits: Cytomegalovirus-associated TCR beta chains were listed, numbering some 180. In a later analysis, HLA-C alleles had the fewest associated TCRs, DRB1 alleles the most. Cytomegalovirus status was reportedly diagnosed by the classifier with high sensitivity and specificity.

The clonotype comes from a middle-aged woman in good health and CMV-seropositive. The sample comprised PBMCs. The J gene is TRBJ1-2, the V gene TRBV2; 11 positions match TRBD1. The CDR3, as DNA: TGTGCCAGCAGTGAAACCGGGACAGGGGGAAACTATGGCTACACCTTC. Protein: CASSETGTGGNYGYTF. Variable domain in full (rest from reference TRBV2 and TRBJ1-2): EPEVTQTPSHQVTQMGQEVILRCVPISNHLYFYWYRQILGQKVEFLVSFYNNEISEKSEIFDDQFSVERPDGSNFTLKIRSTKLEDSAMYFCASSETGTGGNYGYTFGSGTRLTVV.